This entry lists 20 T cell receptor beta chains sequenced from one sample in a study of tumor and adjacent non-tumor tissue in lung cancer. Three rounds of nested PCR, following a modified ARM-PCR protocol, produced the TCRbeta library. Each CDR3 protein gets one entry after TCRdb re-called the multiplex PCR reads with MiXCR. Of roughly 82,000 distinct CDR3 sequences listed, around 82% are singletons. This sample's RNA came from whole unsorted tissue. This non-tumor lung sample came from over 3 cm beyond the tumor edge. Sequencing used distant non-tumor lung tissue. The receptor source for this set is a woman between 45 and 65 years old with non-small cell lung cancer.

This chain connects TRBV4-1 to TRBJ2-2, with unresolved D. Germline CDR1 and CDR2: MGHRA and YSYEKL. Trimming pared 0 bases from V and 9 bases from J, leaving 20 bases between. The CDR3 is made up of 17 amino acids. The CDR3, as DNA: TGCGCCAGCAGCCAAGAAGGAGCGAGAACTAAAACCTGGGAGCTGTTTTTT. The encoded protein is CASSQEGARTKTWELFF.

The rearrangement links TRBV29-1 to TRBJ1-1; D ambiguous. The CDR3 is 12 residues long. V lost 8 bases and J 11 bases, leaving 21 bases between the germline ends. Germline V gene data show CDR1 as SQVTM and CDR2 as ANQGSEA. The CDR3 nucleotides read TGCAGCATTGTTCTGACGACTGAGGACGCTTTCTTT. It is translated as CSIVLTTEDAFF. Full variable domain (outside the CDR3, taken from reference TRBV29-1 and TRBJ1-1): SAVISQKPSRDICQRGTSLTIQCQVDSQVTMMFWYRQQPGQSLTLIATANQGSEATYESGFVIDKFPISRPNLTFSTLTVSNMSPEDSSIYLCSIVLTTEDAFFGQGTRLTVV.

The chain couples TRBV28 to TRBJ1-6; the D gene is possibly TRBD1 (5 bases). The length of the CDR3 is 15 residues. V shed 4 bases and J shed 7 bases, with 14 bases lying between them. Looked up from germline, CDR1 is MDHEN and CDR2 is SYDVKM. The CDR3: CASSSSGAGNSPLHF. CDR3 DNA sequence: TGTGCCAGCAGTTCCTCCGGGGCGGGGAATTCACCCCTCCACTTT.

The V call is TRBV28, the J call TRBJ2-5; 16 bases agree with TRBD2. Trimming at V came to 6 bases and at J to 1 base, leaving 11 bases not matched to a gene. This CDR3 is built from 19 residues. CDR1 and CDR2 (germline): MDHEN, SYDVKM. CDR3 sequence reads: CASSPWGLAGGMGQETQYF. CDR3 in DNA: TGTGCCAGCAGCCCCTGGGGACTAGCGGGAGGGATGGGCCAAGAGACCCAGTACTTC.

About this clonotype: Here the CDR3 omits its conserved ending phenylalanine or tryptophan, so a read error is the likely source. CDR3 sequence (DNA): TGTGCCACCAGTGACAGGACAGGGCTTGAGCAGTACTAT. Translation gives CATSDRTGLEQYY. This chain joins TRBV24-1 and TRBJ2-7; TRBD1 matches at 8 bases. With V trimmed by 4 bases and J by 7 bases, 5 bases remained unmatched. CDR3 size: 13 residues. The germline CDR1 and CDR2 sequences are KGHDR and SFDVKD.

In regard to this clonotype: The junction differs from germline at one of its ends, possibly a read error. The chain employs TRBV5-4 and TRBJ1-2; tentative D call: TRBD1 (6 bases). Germline loops: CDR1 SGHNT, CDR2 YYREEE (reference sequence). This CDR3 contains 13 residues. CDR3 in DNA: TGTGCCACCAGCTTTCGGGGGGCCTATGGCTACACCTTC. The encoded protein is CATSFRGAYGYTF.

The V gene is TRBV29-1, the J gene TRBJ2-7; 11 bases agree with TRBD2. Germline trimming cut 6 bases from V and 8 bases from J; bases unmatched to any gene: 9. This CDR3 comprises 13 residues. In germline, CDR1 is SQVTM, CDR2 ANQGSEA. The CDR3 nucleotides are TGCAGCGTCGACGGTCTAGCGGGAGGCAAGCAGTACTTC. Translated: CSVDGLAGGKQYF.

This clonotype was seen just once. This sequence may be a read error, since a much larger clone differs from it by one base. The J gene is TRBJ1-2, the V gene TRBV25-1; maybe TRBD1 (5 bases). This CDR3 has 12 amino acids. Looked up from germline, CDR1 is MGHDK and CDR2 is SYGVNS. The CDR3, as DNA: TGTTCCAGCATGGGACCCGCCTATGGCTACACCTTC. Translation gives CSSMGPAYGYTF.

Sample share makes this clonotype medium-sized. The chain uses TRBV13 and TRBJ2-1, with D possibly matching TRBD1 (6 bases). Trimming shortened V by 5 bases and J by 5 bases, and 10 bases separated the two germline ends. Germline V gene data show CDR1 as PRHDT and CDR2 as FYEKMQ (reference sequence). The CDR3 spans 13 residues. CDR3 residues: CASSKDSHNEQFF. The CDR3 nucleotides read TGTGCCAGCAGCAAGGACAGTCACAATGAGCAGTTCTTC.

Details on this clonotype: A junction end diverges from the germline sequence, so it may reflect a read error. The V and J genes are TRBV12-3 or TRBV12-4 and TRBJ2-5; 15 nucleotides agree with TRBD2. This CDR3 contains 17 residues. The CDR3 spells CASSTRTSGGAWESQYF. The CDR3 DNA sequence: TGTGCCAGCAGTACTCGGACTAGCGGGGGGGCTTGGGAGAGCCAGTACTTC.

The chain links TRBV6-1 to TRBJ2-7, with 8 bases identical to TRBD2. The CDR3 spans 17 residues. J was trimmed by 1 base and V by 5 bases; bases with no gene match: 13. Germline V gives CDR1 MNHNS, CDR2 SASEGT. The CDR3 loop reads CASSTGISGTQSYEQYF. Here the CDR3 DNA reads TGTGCCAGCAGTACCGGGATTAGCGGGACACAATCCTACGAGCAGTACTTC.

A remark on this clonotype: One junction end disagrees with the germline gene, perhaps due to a read error. This chain links TRBV29-1 with TRBJ2-7; D perhaps matches TRBD2 (5 bases). Germline CDR1 reads SQVTM; CDR2 reads ANQGSEA. The CDR3 is 11 residues long. CDR3 protein: CSVLEAYDQYF. Written as DNA, the CDR3 is TGTAGCGTTCTGGAGGCCTACGATCAGTACTTC.

About this clonotype itself: Lacking the conserved final phenylalanine or tryptophan, this CDR3 likely reflects a read error. The rearrangement uses TRBV19 and TRBJ2-5; 7 positions agree with TRBD1. V lost 6 bases and J lost 2; bases outside the gene matches: 6. Germline CDR1 LNHDA, CDR2 SQIVND (reference sequence). The CDR3 has 14 residues. CDR3 bases: TGTGCCAGTAGGAGCCCGGGACAGCAAGAGACCCAGTACCTC. The encoded protein is CASRSPGQQETQYL.

With respect to this clonotype: A clone one base away is much larger, so this may be a read error. The chain employs TRBV7-8 and TRBJ2-1; 10 bases line up with TRBD2. Per the germline V gene, CDR1 is SGHVS and CDR2 is FQNEAQ. J gave up 4 bases and V 5 bases, and 8 bases lay outside the gene matches. CDR3 size: 16 residues. The CDR3 loop is CASSRSGRAFYNEQFF. CDR3 nucleotides: TGTGCCAGCAGCCGCAGCGGGAGGGCGTTTTACAATGAGCAGTTCTTC.

A note on this clonotype: This likely comes from a read error, as the CDR3 has no conserved phenylalanine or tryptophan at its end. The V and J genes are TRBV6-1 and TRBJ2-7; D gene uncertain. The length of the CDR3 is 13 residues. Germline V CDR1 and CDR2: MNHNS, SASEGT. The CDR3 sequence: CANSDYTACEQYL. The CDR3 nucleotides read TGTGCCAACAGTGATTACACGGCCTGCGAGCAGTACTTA.

In the case of this clonotype: The CDR3 carries no conserved terminal phenylalanine or tryptophan, so it likely arises from a read error. J is TRBJ2-2 and V is TRBV6-1; TRBD2 matches at 7 bases. The CDR3 is 18 amino acids. The germline V gene encodes CDR1 MNHNS and CDR2 SASEGT. CDR3: CAISGGTGGSRITGELFL. In DNA, the CDR3 is TGTGCCATCAGTGGGGGAACGGGCGGGAGTCGTATCACCGGGGAGCTGTTTTTA.

On this clonotype: A read error may account for a junction end that differs from germline. This chain links TRBV4-1 with TRBJ1-1, with TRBD1 matching over 9 bases. Germline lookup yields CDR1 MGHRA and CDR2 YSYEKL. CDR3 length: 14 residues. The CDR3 spells CASSHCTGGTEASF. CDR3 DNA sequence: TGCGCCAGCAGCCACTGCACAGGGGGCACTGAAGCTTCCTTT.

Regarding this clonotype: A junction end diverges from the germline sequence, so it may reflect a read error. This chain uses TRBV4-1 with TRBJ2-3; 8 bases match TRBD2. This CDR3 has 13 amino acids. Germline values: CDR1 MGHRA, CDR2 YSYEKL. The CDR3 DNA reads TGCGCCAGTCAGACTAGCGCCACAGATACGCATTATTTT. Its translation is CASQTSATDTHYF.

Of note for this clonotype: The junction differs from germline at one of its ends, possibly a read error. The V gene is TRBV11-2, the J gene TRBJ2-3; maybe TRBD2 (5 bases). This CDR3 is 15 amino acids long. CDR1 SGHAT and CDR2 FQNNGV come from the germline V gene. CDR3 DNA: TGTGTCAGCAGCTTAGGACTCCCAGGTGACCACATGCAGTATTTT. Its protein product is CVSSLGLPGDHMQYF.

As concerns this clonotype: Its ends do not fully match the called genes, so a read error is possible. V usage is TRBV6-5 and J usage is TRBJ2-1; D is uncertain. CDR1 is MNHEY, CDR2 SVGAGI, per germline. The CDR3 covers 15 residues. The CDR3 region is CASSYRRSGVNELFF. In nucleotides, the CDR3 is TGTGCCAGCAGTTACAGGCGATCCGGCGTCAATGAGCTGTTCTTC.